This passage covers 18 T cell receptor beta chains from one sample sequenced in a study of early T cells in non-severe SARS-CoV-2 infection. From the 5' RACE reads, TCRdb called clonotypes with MiXCR, one entry per CDR3 protein. Of some 75,000 distinct CDR3 sequences detected, roughly an eighth appear once; the ten largest clones hold under 1.5%. Sequencing was performed on whole blood. These receptors were collected from an adult who was a healthcare worker with PCR-confirmed SARS-CoV-2 infection or an uninfected control (not recorded which).

By sample fraction, this clonotype is medium-sized (0.01 to 0.1%). The chain combines TRBV7-8 with TRBJ2-3, with 10 nucleotides matching TRBD2. This CDR3 is built from 16 residues. Germline V gene sequence: CDR1 SGHVS, CDR2 FQNEAQ. The V gene end was trimmed by 5 bases and the J gene end by 2 bases; junction bases not matched to a gene: 7. CDR3 DNA sequence: TGTGCCAGCAGCAGTTTAGCGGGGGGCCACACAGATACGCAGTATTTT. The encoded protein is CASSSLAGGHTDTQYF.

The J gene is TRBJ1-2, the V gene TRBV29-1; weak D call: TRBD1 (5 bases). V was trimmed by 2 bases and J by 7 bases, leaving 14 bases between them. Germline CDR1 SQVTM, CDR2 ANQGSEA. CDR3 length equals 13 residues. The CDR3 DNA follows: TGCAGCGTTGAAAATCCAGGGTGGGGTGGCTACACCTTC. This translates into CSVENPGWGGYTF.

This clonotype was seen at least ten times. The chain recombines TRBV30 with TRBJ1-6; a possible D gene is TRBD1 (5 bases). V lost 1 base and J 9 bases, leaving 16 bases between the germline ends. The germline CDR1 and CDR2 sequences are GTSNPN and SVGIG (reference sequence). The CDR3 extends over 15 amino acids. In DNA, the CDR3 is TGTGCCTGGAGTGCGGACATCCCGCAATTTTCACCCCTCCACTTT. This codes for CAWSADIPQFSPLHF.

The rearrangement links TRBV14 to TRBJ2-3; D is undetermined. The CDR3 runs 17 residues. Germline V gene sequence: CDR1 SGHDN, CDR2 FVKESK. The V end was cut by 4 bases, the J end by 2 bases, with 19 bases between. The CDR3 protein is CASSPGRSSRSTDTQYF. In DNA form, the CDR3 reads TGTGCCAGCAGCCCCGGAAGGTCCTCACGTTCCACAGATACGCAGTATTTT.

This clonotype was seen more than once but under ten times. The chain employs TRBV30 and TRBJ2-1, with 8 bases that match TRBD1. CDR1 and CDR2 from the germline V gene are GTSNPN and SVGIG (reference sequence). The CDR3 spans 15 residues. V dropped 3 bases and J dropped 1; count of bases not matched to a gene: 5. CDR3 region: CAWRVQGVSYNEQFF. CDR3 bases: TGTGCCTGGAGGGTACAGGGGGTTTCCTACAATGAGCAGTTCTTC.

In its sample, this clonotype was seen a few times. This chain connects TRBV7-2 to TRBJ2-4; no clear D. The V end lost 1 base, the J end lost 10 bases, and 8 bases lay between the germline ends. Per the germline V gene, CDR1 is SGHTA and CDR2 is FQGNSA. The CDR3 loop spans 12 amino acids. The CDR3 DNA reads TGTGCCAGCAGCTTAGGGTCCGGAATTCAGTACTTC. Amino acid sequence: CASSLGSGIQYF.

This clonotype was counted between two and nine times. The gene calls are TRBV28 and TRBJ1-2, with 8 nucleotides matching TRBD1. The junction had 3 bases not matched to a gene; V was cut back by 5 bases and J by 4 bases. CDR1 and CDR2 from the germline V gene are MDHEN and SYDVKM. This CDR3 region has 13 residues. CDR3 protein: CASSVTGGYGYTF. The CDR3 nucleotides are TGTGCCAGCAGTGTAACAGGGGGCTATGGCTACACCTTC.

This clonotype was counted ten times or more. The V and J genes are TRBV7-9 and TRBJ2-5; D call uncertain. There are 12 residues in the CDR3. Trimming took off 5 bases at V and 7 bases at J, with 11 bases between the two ends. Germline V gene lookup returns CDR1 SEHNR and CDR2 FQNEAQ (reference sequence). CDR3 protein: CASSRDVGTQYF. The CDR3 coding sequence is TGTGCCAGCAGCCGCGATGTGGGGACCCAGTACTTC.

At least ten counts were recorded for this clonotype. The V call is TRBV4-3, the J call TRBJ2-1, with TRBD2 identical over 7 bases. Germline loops: CDR1 LGHNA, CDR2 YSLEER. J was trimmed by 9 bases and V by 1 base; bases with no gene match: 9. The CDR3 runs to 15 residues. The CDR3, as DNA: TGCGCCAGCAGCCAAGTTTCCCCGGGGGGAGGTGAGCAGTTCTTC. As protein: CASSQVSPGGGEQFF.

This clonotype appeared many times. This rearrangement joins TRBV6-6 to TRBJ2-3; D uncertain. The germline V and J ends were trimmed by 0 bases and 2 bases, with 3 bases remaining between them. CDR1 MNHNY and CDR2 SVGAGI come from the germline V gene (reference sequence). The CDR3 runs to 13 residues. The CDR3 sequence: CASSYSPTDTQYF. DNA for the CDR3: TGTGCCAGCAGTTACTCTCCCACAGATACGCAGTATTTT.

This chain connects TRBV19 to TRBJ1-2, with D hard to call. Germline CDR1 reads LNHDA; CDR2 reads SQIVND (reference sequence). V was shortened by 10 bases and J by 4 bases, with 7 bases between the two germline ends. The CDR3 extends over 10 amino acids. The CDR3 is CATRGYGYTF. The CDR3 coding sequence is TGTGCCACTCGAGGCTATGGCTACACCTTC.

This clonotype was seen only a few times. This CDR3 is CASSARDTDSNQPQHF. CDR3 bases: TGTGCCAGCAGCGCCCGGGACACCGATAGCAATCAGCCCCAGCATTTT. The chain is built from TRBV7-8 and TRBJ1-5; TRBD1 is a possible D gene (6 bases). V gave up 5 bases and J gave up 0 bases, with 14 bases separating them. The germline V gene encodes CDR1 SGHVS and CDR2 FQNEAQ. CDR3 length equals 16 residues.

This clonotype was observed a handful of times. This chain uses TRBV18 with TRBJ1-1; TRBD1 agrees at 9 bases. This CDR3 spans 16 amino acids. The V segment lost 4 bases and the J segment 0 bases; nucleotides outside the gene matches: 6. Germline CDR1 reads KGHSH; CDR2 reads LQKENI. The CDR3 nucleotides are TGTGCCAGCTCACTTTCGGGACAGGGTTTGAACACTGAAGCTTTCTTT. This codes for CASSLSGQGLNTEAFF.

Details on this clonotype: Possible read error: a much larger clone is one base away. The J gene is TRBJ1-1, the V gene TRBV28; no reliable D call. Germline V gives CDR1 MDHEN, CDR2 SYDVKM. Trimming took off 6 bases at V and 0 bases at J, with 2 bases between the two ends. This CDR3 has 11 amino acids. The CDR3 loop is CASRVNTEAFF. For the CDR3, the DNA is TGTGCCAGCAGGGTGAACACTGAAGCTTTCTTT.

In its sample, this clonotype was seen many times. CDR3 sequence (DNA): TGTGCCACCAGCAGAGCTAGGACCCGGTTAGTGGATGGCTACACCTTC. Encoded protein: CATSRARTRLVDGYTF. The V call is TRBV15, the J call TRBJ1-2; D not certain. Germline assignment: CDR1 LNHNV and CDR2 YYDKDF (reference sequence). The germline V and J ends were trimmed by 1 base and 6 bases, with 18 bases remaining between them. CDR3 length: 16 residues.

This clonotype was recorded a few times. The chain has TRBV9 and TRBJ2-3; 7 positions agree with TRBD2. CDR3 length: 15 residues. CDR1 is SGDLS and CDR2 is YYNGEE in the germline V gene. After removal of 1 base from V and 3 bases from J, the junction contained 5 bases not matched to a gene. CDR3 protein: CASSVTWGGTDTQYF. The CDR3 DNA follows: TGTGCCAGCAGCGTAACTTGGGGGGGGACAGATACGCAGTATTTT.

The sample holds many counts of this clonotype. The chain links TRBV19 to TRBJ2-2; 10 nucleotides match TRBD1. Germline CDR1 reads LNHDA; CDR2 reads SQIVND (reference sequence). This CDR3 has 17 residues. Trimming took 5 bases from V and 2 from J; bases not matched to a gene: 8. The CDR3 bases are TGTGCCAGTAGTCCCGGGACAGGGGCCGTTAACACCGGGGAGCTGTTTTTT. This gives the protein CASSPGTGAVNTGELFF.

The table lists this clonotype with a few counts. This chain's CDR3 is CASSQVEGSQPQHF. The CDR3 DNA sequence: TGCGCCAGCAGCCAAGTAGAGGGTTCTCAGCCCCAGCATTTT. This chain joins TRBV4-1 and TRBJ1-5; D not resolved. The germline gives CDR1 MGHRA, CDR2 YSYEKL. The CDR3 spans 14 residues. Trimming removed 1 base from V and 6 bases from J, with 10 bases in between.